This entry lists 12 T cell receptor beta chains sequenced from one sample in a study of shared clonotypes between healthy human individuals. Assay: immunoSEQ multiplex PCR; the TCRdb copy retains only in-frame clones and omits some. The data show 2 million to 2.5 million clones, approximately 96% seen once. Material for sequencing was naive CD4+ T cells sorted from blood. Sample subset: CD45RA+ positively selected. The source of these receptors is a man younger than 35 in good health.

The chain links TRBV27 to TRBJ2-2; D remains unclear. Germline lookup yields CDR1 MNHEY and CDR2 SMNVEV (reference sequence). The V end lost 4 bases, the J end lost 2 bases, and 14 bases lay between the germline ends. This CDR3 has 16 amino acids. CDR3 in amino acids: CASSSRRQTNTGELFF. The DNA of the CDR3 is TGTGCCAGCAGTTCCCGCCGGCAGACTAACACCGGGGAGCTGTTTTTT.

This chain uses TRBV2 with TRBJ2-5; TRBD1 matches at 8 bases. V was pared by 4 bases and J by 9 bases, with 10 bases of the junction left unmatched. CDR1 SNHLY and CDR2 FYNNEI come from the germline V gene. The CDR3 spans 14 residues. CDR3 region: CASSARQGSVAQYF. The DNA of the CDR3 is TGTGCCAGCAGTGCCCGACAGGGGAGTGTGGCCCAGTACTTC.

The V and J genes are TRBV25-1 and TRBJ1-1, with D possibly TRBD1 on 5 matching bases. From germline, CDR1 is MGHDK and CDR2 SYGVNS. The CDR3 totals 8 residues. V lost 8 bases and J lost 11, with 6 bases in between. The CDR3 DNA reads as TGTGCCAGCGGGGCGGCTTTCTTT. It translates to CASGAAFF.

J is TRBJ1-1 and V is TRBV5-4, with D maybe TRBD1 (6 bases). The germline gives CDR1 SGHNT, CDR2 YYREEE (reference sequence). The CDR3 is 12 residues long. Trimming shortened V by 4 bases and J by 11 bases, and 15 bases separated the two germline ends. CDR3 in DNA: TGTGCCAGCAGCCTGTACCCAGGGGCGGCTTTCTTT. It translates to CASSLYPGAAFF.

The V gene is TRBV29-1, the J gene TRBJ1-2; 7 nucleotides agree with TRBD1. CDR1 is SQVTM, CDR2 ANQGSEA, per germline. Trimming cost V 6 bases and J 7 bases; bases outside gene matches: 11. The CDR3 has 13 amino acids. The CDR3 loop reads CSVPTGNEGGYTF. CDR3 in DNA: TGCAGCGTCCCGACAGGGAATGAAGGTGGCTACACCTTC.

This clone was detected once. J is TRBJ1-1 and V is TRBV27; possible D gene TRBD1, 5 bases. The CDR3 loop spans 13 amino acids. Germline-derived CDR1 and CDR2 are MNHEY and SMNVEV (reference sequence). The germline V and J ends were trimmed by 2 bases and 4 bases, with 8 bases remaining between them. The CDR3 loop is CASSLGGPTEAFF. Here the CDR3 DNA reads TGTGCCAGCAGTTTAGGGGGACCCACTGAAGCTTTCTTT.

The rearrangement links TRBV7-2 to TRBJ2-5, with 11 bases identical to TRBD2. The CDR3 contains 17 residues. With V trimmed by 5 bases and J by 4 bases, 12 bases remained unmatched. The germline V gene encodes CDR1 SGHTA and CDR2 FQGNSA. Here the CDR3 DNA reads TGTGCCAGCAGCAAAGATCTAGCGGGAGGTCGGAGAGAGACCCAGTACTTC. It yields the protein CASSKDLAGGRRETQYF.

The V and J genes are TRBV27 and TRBJ2-5; TRBD2 matches at 8 bases. Germline CDR1 is MNHEY and CDR2 is SMNVEV (reference sequence). The CDR3 length is 16 residues. The ends lost 6 bases at V and 2 bases at J; junction bases unmatched: 11. CDR3 sequence: CASRGGAGDRQETQYF. The CDR3 DNA is TGTGCCAGCAGGGGGGGAGCGGGGGATCGGCAAGAGACCCAGTACTTC.

The chain combines TRBV2 with TRBJ1-4; 8 nucleotides match TRBD1. The CDR3 runs 15 residues. CDR1 is SNHLY and CDR2 is FYNNEI in the germline V gene. J was trimmed by 8 bases and V by 3 bases; bases with no gene match: 8. In DNA form, the CDR3 reads TGTGCCAGCAGTGACAGGGCAGGGGGCATGGAAAAACTGTTTTTT. This gives the protein CASSDRAGGMEKLFF.

The rearrangement uses TRBV4-2 and TRBJ2-7, with D perhaps matching TRBD1 or TRBD2 (5 bases each). This CDR3 has 16 residues. Germline V gives CDR1 LGHNA, CDR2 YNFKEQ. The V end lost 0 bases, the J end lost 6 bases, and 18 bases lay between the germline ends. CDR3 bases: TGTGCCAGCAGCCAAGAAGGAAGTGCCGGGGCCCGCGAGCAGTACTTC. Translation: CASSQEGSAGAREQYF.

This CDR3 reads CAISESKPGGAGELFF. The CDR3 nucleotides read TGTGCCATCAGTGAGTCGAAGCCAGGGGGTGCCGGGGAGCTGTTTTTT. This rearrangement joins TRBV10-3 to TRBJ2-2, with 7 bases lining up with TRBD1. This CDR3 has 16 residues. CDR1 ENHRY and CDR2 SYGVKD come from the germline V gene. V shed 0 bases, J shed 6 bases, and the junction held 7 bases outside the gene matches.

The V call is TRBV30, the J call TRBJ1-1; weak D call: TRBD1 (5 bases). The CDR3 is made up of 13 amino acids. V was trimmed by 6 bases and J by 7 bases, leaving 18 bases between them. CDR1 is GTSNPN, CDR2 SVGIG, per germline (reference sequence). The CDR3 DNA sequence: TGTGCCTGTAGAAACCGGGGGTTTGTTGAAGCTTTCTTT. This gives the protein CACRNRGFVEAFF.